These 30 T cell receptor beta chains originate from one sample sequenced in a study of cytomegalovirus exposure and HLA in healthy donors. This PCR relied on a set of 60 Vbeta primers and 13 Jbeta primers. Profiled with immunoSEQ multiplex PCR; TCRdb holds only in-frame clones, not every one. This sample yields roughly 100,000 clones, of which approximately 64% are seen a single time; about 4.4% belongs to the top ten. Sequenced input: PBMCs. The source is a human donor in good health.

V is TRBV6-1 and J is TRBJ2-1; 12 nucleotides agree with TRBD2. V shed 0 bases, J shed 1 base, and the junction held 4 bases outside the gene matches. The CDR3 is 18 amino acids. CDR1 and CDR2 from the germline V gene are MNHNS and SASEGT. CDR3 in DNA: TGTGCCAGCAGTGAAGCAAGGACTAGCGGGGCATCCTACAATGAGCAGTTCTTC. This gives the protein CASSEARTSGASYNEQFF.

This clone showed up just a few times. The chain is built from TRBV6-6 and TRBJ1-2; no clear D gene. Germline CDR1 is MNHNY and CDR2 is SVGAGI (reference sequence). The V gene lost 0 bases and the J gene lost 4 bases, with 9 bases spanning the gap. This CDR3 region has 14 residues. CDR3 sequence reads: CASSYSSPSYGYTF. CDR3 coding DNA: TGTGCCAGCAGTTACTCGAGTCCTTCCTATGGCTACACCTTC.

This chain connects TRBV19 to TRBJ2-3; 10 bases fit TRBD2. CDR3 length: 17 amino acids. J gave up 3 bases and V 5 bases, and 11 bases lay outside the gene matches. Germline lookup yields CDR1 LNHDA and CDR2 SQIVND (reference sequence). The CDR3 bases are TGTGCCAGTAGTCCGGCGCCGGGACTAGCGAGGACAGATACGCAGTATTTT. This translates into CASSPAPGLARTDTQYF. Based on the CDR3 plus reference TRBV19 and TRBJ2-3, the full variable domain is DGGITQSPKYLFRKEGQNVTLSCEQNLNHDAMYWYRQDPGQGLRLIYYSQIVNDFQKGDIAEGYSVSREKKESFPLTVTSAQKNPTAFYLCASSPAPGLARTDTQYFGPGTRLTVL.

This chain uses TRBV30 with TRBJ2-7; 7 nucleotides align to TRBD1. The V segment lost 5 bases and the J segment 5 bases; nucleotides outside the gene matches: 9. The V gene's germline CDR1 is GTSNPN and CDR2 SVGIG (reference sequence). The CDR3 covers 13 residues. In DNA, the CDR3 is TGTGCCTGGGATACAGGGGCCCCGAACGAGCAGTACTTC. Translating it yields CAWDTGAPNEQYF.

The chain is built from TRBV19 and TRBJ2-1; 8 nucleotides match TRBD2. CDR3 length equals 15 residues. Trimming took 3 bases from V and 4 from J; bases not matched to a gene: 5. Germline V CDR1 and CDR2: LNHDA, SQIVND (reference sequence). The CDR3 sequence: CASSMGLAGYNEQFF. CDR3 bases: TGTGCCAGTAGTATGGGGCTAGCGGGTTACAATGAGCAGTTCTTC. The full variable domain, in which reference TRBV19 and TRBJ2-1 provide the parts outside the CDR3, is DGGITQSPKYLFRKEGQNVTLSCEQNLNHDAMYWYRQDPGQGLRLIYYSQIVNDFQKGDIAEGYSVSREKKESFPLTVTSAQKNPTAFYLCASSMGLAGYNEQFFGPGTRLTVL.

The chain links TRBV19 to TRBJ1-1, with a possible D match to TRBD1 (5 bases). Deletions cut 1 base from V and 7 bases from J, with 10 bases between. CDR3 size: 13 residues. CDR1 is LNHDA, CDR2 SQIVND, per germline (reference sequence). In nucleotides, the CDR3 is TGTGCCAGTAGTATAGGGACAACAAATGAAGCTTTCTTT. This gives the protein CASSIGTTNEAFF.

This clone was detected a few times. CDR3 sequence reads: CASSRVDTQYF. The CDR3 nucleotides read TGTGCCAGCAGCCGGGTAGATACGCAGTATTTT. The chain employs TRBV2 and TRBJ2-3, with no clear D. V dropped 6 bases and J dropped 5 bases, with 6 bases sitting between them. There are 11 residues in the CDR3. Per the germline V gene, CDR1 is SNHLY and CDR2 is FYNNEI.

CDR3 sequence: CASSLVDGRPDTQYF. The DNA for the CDR3 is TGTGCCAGCAGCTTAGTGGACGGGAGACCGGATACGCAGTATTTT. This chain uses TRBV7-6 with TRBJ2-3; possibly TRBD2 for D (6 bases). The V end lost 1 base, the J end lost 6 bases, and 14 bases lay between the germline ends. Germline assignment: CDR1 SGHVS and CDR2 FNYEAQ. There are 15 residues in the CDR3.

The rearrangement uses TRBV6-5 and TRBJ1-3, with unresolved D. Trimming left V 3 bases short and J 0 bases short, with 9 bases between. This CDR3 is 15 amino acids long. CDR1 MNHEY and CDR2 SVGAGI come from the germline V gene. The CDR3 region has the DNA TGTGCCAGCAGTTATAATTCGTTCTCTGGAAACACCATATATTTT. Protein: CASSYNSFSGNTIYF.

A note on this clone: Compared with germline, one end of the junction differs, possibly owing to a read error. The chain recombines TRBV7-9 with TRBJ2-3; the match to TRBD2 covers 9 bases. Looked up from germline, CDR1 is SEHNR and CDR2 is FQNEAQ (reference sequence). This CDR3 contains 14 residues. CDR3 in DNA: TGTGCCAGCAGCCCCGGGACTAGCAGAGATACGCAGTATTTT. Its translation is CASSPGTSRDTQYF.

This chain connects TRBV2 to TRBJ1-2, with 8 bases fitting TRBD1. Germline V gene sequence: CDR1 SNHLY, CDR2 FYNNEI. The CDR3 runs to 13 residues. The V and J ends lost 5 bases and 5 bases, in that order; junction bases with no gene match: 4. The CDR3 loop is CASSQDRAYGYTF. The CDR3 coding sequence is TGTGCCAGCAGTCAGGACAGGGCTTATGGCTACACCTTC.

This clone was counted between two and nine times. This rearrangement joins TRBV30 to TRBJ2-7, with D possibly being TRBD1 (6 bases). The CDR3 is made up of 12 amino acids. Germline CDR1 GTSNPN, CDR2 SVGIG (reference sequence). Trimming removed 6 bases from V and 0 bases from J, with 9 bases in between. The CDR3 here is CACRDNSYEQYF. The CDR3 DNA reads TGTGCCTGCCGGGACAACTCCTACGAGCAGTACTTC.

The gene calls are TRBV27 and TRBJ1-2; the D is unclear. The length of the CDR3 is 13 residues. Germline CDR1 MNHEY, CDR2 SMNVEV (reference sequence). V lost 0 bases, J lost 6 bases, and 8 bases lay in between. For the CDR3, the DNA is TGTGCCAGCAGTTTATCGTCGGGTGATGGCTACACCTTC. Protein product: CASSLSSGDGYTF.

This clone was counted a few times. The V call is TRBV6-5, the J call TRBJ1-1; maybe TRBD1 (6 bases). Trimming shortened V by 6 bases and J by 0 bases, and 14 bases separated the two germline ends. Germline loops: CDR1 MNHEY, CDR2 SVGAGI. CDR3 length: 15 amino acids. CDR3 in DNA: TGTGCCAGCAGCCCTCGGACAGTCATGAACACTGAAGCTTTCTTT. Translation gives CASSPRTVMNTEAFF.

The chain employs TRBV4-1 and TRBJ1-2, with a tentative D call TRBD1 (5 bases). Germline CDR1 is MGHRA and CDR2 is YSYEKL. There are 14 residues in the CDR3. V was trimmed by 0 bases and J by 7 bases, leaving 12 bases between them. CDR3 nucleotides: TGCGCCAGCAGCCAAGATAGTAGGGGTATTGGCTACACCTTC. It codes for CASSQDSRGIGYTF.

This sequence joins TRBV11-2 and TRBJ2-5; 9 bases align to TRBD2. This CDR3 spans 18 amino acids. CDR1 is SGHAT and CDR2 is FQNNGV in the germline V gene. The trim removed 0 bases at V and 4 bases at J, leaving 12 bases unmatched. CDR3 DNA sequence: TGTGCCAGCAGCTTAGAGCTACGGGCTAGCGGGGCGGGAGAGACCCAGTACTTC. It specifies CASSLELRASGAGETQYF.

The chain uses TRBV4-1 and TRBJ2-1; 9 nucleotides agree with TRBD2. The CDR3 consists of 17 residues. Unmatched junction bases numbered 7, after V lost 0 bases and J lost 4 bases. The germline V gene encodes CDR1 MGHRA and CDR2 YSYEKL. The CDR3 sequence is CASSQDGLAGSYNEQFF. The CDR3 bases are TGCGCCAGCAGCCAAGATGGGCTAGCGGGGTCATACAATGAGCAGTTCTTC.

The chain links TRBV2 to TRBJ2-3; a possible D gene is TRBD2 (5 bases). Germline lookup yields CDR1 SNHLY and CDR2 FYNNEI. This CDR3 region has 16 residues. V gave up 3 bases and J gave up 0 bases, with 13 bases separating them. The DNA of the CDR3 is TGTGCCAGCAGTGACAAGAGGGCCCTAAGCACAGATACGCAGTATTTT. It codes for CASSDKRALSTDTQYF.

The chain joins TRBV27 to TRBJ2-1; D perhaps matches TRBD2 (6 bases). Germline V gene data show CDR1 as MNHEY and CDR2 as SMNVEV (reference sequence). V lost 5 bases and J lost 7, with 18 bases in between. This CDR3 is 15 amino acids long. CDR3 amino acids: CASSVRRRLGNEQFF. CDR3 DNA sequence: TGTGCCAGCAGTGTGCGGCGGAGACTAGGGAATGAGCAGTTCTTC.

This chain uses TRBV15 with TRBJ1-6; D is uncertain. The length of the CDR3 is 13 residues. Germline values: CDR1 LNHNV, CDR2 YYDKDF (reference sequence). The V gene lost 1 base and the J gene lost 10 bases, with 8 bases spanning the gap. The CDR3 spells CATSRVLGSPLHF. The CDR3 coding sequence is TGTGCCACCAGCAGAGTCCTAGGATCACCCCTCCACTTT.

V and J are TRBV7-8 and TRBJ2-3, with a tentative D call TRBD1 (5 bases). This CDR3 has 14 amino acids. In germline, CDR1 is SGHVS, CDR2 FQNEAQ. V was cut by 5 bases and J by 2 bases, with 11 bases left in between. The CDR3 nucleotides are TGTGCCAGCAGCCCACAGGTTCCCACAGATACGCAGTATTTT. Residues: CASSPQVPTDTQYF.

The rearrangement joins TRBV28 to TRBJ2-7; D perhaps matches TRBD1 (6 bases). CDR3 size: 14 residues. The germline gives CDR1 MDHEN, CDR2 SYDVKM. Trimming cost V 6 bases and J 7 bases, with 19 bases left between them. CDR3 residues: CASRGRGGFREQYF. In DNA form, the CDR3 reads TGTGCCAGCAGGGGCAGGGGCGGATTCCGGGAGCAGTACTTC.

This sequence joins TRBV27 and TRBJ2-1; 8 nucleotides agree with TRBD2. The ends lost 3 bases at V and 4 bases at J; junction bases unmatched: 5. Germline-derived CDR1 and CDR2 are MNHEY and SMNVEV (reference sequence). This CDR3 is built from 15 residues. The CDR3 nucleotides read TGTGCCAGCAGTTTCGCGGGACTAGAATACAATGAGCAGTTCTTC. It yields the protein CASSFAGLEYNEQFF.

The chain links TRBV12-5 to TRBJ2-3; 8 nucleotides line up with TRBD2. The CDR3 spans 16 residues. The trim removed 6 bases at V and 2 bases at J, leaving 10 bases unmatched. Germline V lookup: CDR1 LGHNT, CDR2 FRNRAP. This CDR3 is CASGRGGQINTDTQYF. For the CDR3, the DNA is TGTGCTAGTGGACGCGGGGGGCAGATCAACACAGATACGCAGTATTTT.

The chain has TRBV10-3 and TRBJ2-7; 13 bases map to TRBD2. The CDR3 runs 17 residues. CDR1 is ENHRY, CDR2 SYGVKD, per germline. The junction had 7 bases not matched to a gene; V was cut back by 5 bases and J by 0 bases. CDR3 in DNA: TGTGCCATCAGTCCGACTAGCGGGAGGTATCCCTCCTACGAGCAGTACTTC. Translation gives CAISPTSGRYPSYEQYF.

This clone was recorded a few times. The V and J genes are TRBV6-6 and TRBJ2-7, with 10 bases that match TRBD1. Germline V lookup: CDR1 MNHNY, CDR2 SVGAGI (reference sequence). CDR3 length: 15 amino acids. The V gene end was trimmed by 2 bases and the J gene end by 7 bases; junction bases not matched to a gene: 8. The CDR3: CASSYATGTGVEQYF. The CDR3 nucleotides read TGTGCCAGCAGTTACGCTACCGGGACAGGGGTAGAGCAGTACTTC.

V and J are TRBV4-1 and TRBJ1-5; weak D call: TRBD1 (6 bases). CDR1 is MGHRA and CDR2 is YSYEKL in the germline V gene. Trimming cost V 2 bases and J 7 bases, with 21 bases left between them. CDR3 length: 17 amino acids. DNA of the CDR3: TGCGCCAGCAGCCAAAGTCACCGGGCCAGGGGTGAGCAGCCCCAGCATTTT. It specifies CASSQSHRARGEQPQHF.

This clone was recorded a few times. The rearrangement joins TRBV7-3 to TRBJ2-1; 8 bases fit TRBD2. Trimming took 5 bases from V and 4 from J; bases not matched to a gene: 10. This CDR3 is built from 16 residues. The V gene's germline CDR1 is SGHTA and CDR2 FQGTGA. CDR3 loop: CASSPRGGVGYNEQFF. CDR3 bases: TGTGCCAGCAGCCCCCGGGGGGGAGTGGGTTACAATGAGCAGTTCTTC.

About this clone itself: The sample holds other DNA sequences that translate to the same CDR3. The chain uses TRBV5-1 and TRBJ1-2; possibly TRBD1 for D (5 bases). The germline V gene has CDR1 SGHRS and CDR2 YFSETQ. The CDR3 totals 13 residues. Trimming removed 0 bases at V and 4 bases at J, with 7 bases between. The CDR3 region is CASSLGQSYGYTF. DNA of the CDR3: TGCGCCAGCAGCTTGGGACAGAGCTATGGCTACACCTTC.

This clone was detected only once. V is TRBV11-2 and J is TRBJ2-1; TRBD2 agrees at 12 bases. V was pared by 1 base and J by 15 bases, with 4 bases of the junction left unmatched. Looked up from germline, CDR1 is SGHAT and CDR2 is FQNNGV. The CDR3 is 13 amino acids. The CDR3: CASSLATSGRGFF. Here the CDR3 DNA reads TGTGCCAGCAGCTTAGCGACTAGCGGGAGAGGGTTCTTC.